This T cell receptor (beta chain) was obtained from a study of blood T cell repertoires in COVID-19. At the level of the study: Acute-phase and convalescent COVID-19 samples originated in the United States, Italy and Spain. In each case, the material was cDNA or gDNA derived from T cells, B-cell-depleted T cells, or PBMCs.

Method: immunoSEQ multiplex PCR; TCRdb's copy keeps in-frame clones and lacks some. This table has about 260,000 clones, around 87% appearing once. Specimen: peripheral blood. The clonotype originates from a woman aged 40-49 years who had recovered from COVID-19.

The CDR3 bases are TGCAGTGCTACTGTGAACACTGAAGCTTTCTTT. Protein product: CSATVNTEAFF. The rearrangement uses TRBV20-1 and TRBJ1-1; D not resolved. Germline V gene data show CDR1 as DFQATT and CDR2 as SNEGSKA (reference sequence). V lost 4 bases and J 0 bases, leaving 3 bases between the germline ends. CDR3 length: 11 residues.